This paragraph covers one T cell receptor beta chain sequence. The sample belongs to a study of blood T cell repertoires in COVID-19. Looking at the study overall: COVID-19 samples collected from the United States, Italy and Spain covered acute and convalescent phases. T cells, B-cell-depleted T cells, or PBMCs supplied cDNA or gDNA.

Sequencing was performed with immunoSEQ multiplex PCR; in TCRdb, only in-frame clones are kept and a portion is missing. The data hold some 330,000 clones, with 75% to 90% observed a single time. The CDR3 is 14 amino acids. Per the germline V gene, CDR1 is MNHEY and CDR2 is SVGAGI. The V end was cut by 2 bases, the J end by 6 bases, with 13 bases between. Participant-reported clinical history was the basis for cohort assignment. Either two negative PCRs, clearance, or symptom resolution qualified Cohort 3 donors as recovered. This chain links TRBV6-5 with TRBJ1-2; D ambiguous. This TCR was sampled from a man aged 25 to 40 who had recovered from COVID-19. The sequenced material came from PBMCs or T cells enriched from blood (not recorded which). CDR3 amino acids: CASSYLRGSDGYTF. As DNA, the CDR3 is TGTGCCAGCAGTTACCTCAGAGGGTCCGATGGCTACACCTTC.